The sequence of this TCR beta chain was determined in a study of blood T cell repertoires in COVID-19 (TCRdb year 2020). For the study in its entirety: Samples from collaborators originated in the United States, Italy and Spain and spanned both the acute and convalescent phases of COVID-19. The prospective study material was composed of cDNA or gDNA derived from T cells, B-cell-depleted T cells, or PBMCs. The dataset comprised deeply sampled blood TCRbeta repertoires from subjects exposed to, actively infected with, or recovered from COVID-19. The repertoires were released in a freely available public database intended as a resource for research on the immune response to SARS-CoV-2. The samples were drawn from the first 160 participants of the ongoing ImmuneRACE study and from 950 to 1,500 subjects provided by 6 global collaborators. A de-identified subject ID, COVID-19 status, age in years and sex were almost always included in the sample metadata. HLA class I and class II types, where available, came from metadata supplied by the sample provider rather than from assay-based typing.

In Seattle, one collaborating source enrolled patients while the infection was active and tracked those patients longitudinally over the course of disease. The collaborating institutions used their own protocols to collect whole blood in K2EDTA tubes. For TCRbeta analysis, collaborators shipped samples in one of three forms: frozen whole blood, isolated PBMCs, or DNA extracted from either of those sample types. Points the paper makes about the study in general: The amount of clinical and demographic metadata varied by source and participant and was provided uncurated.

The immunoSEQ Assay, a bias-controlled multiplex PCR, was used to amplify TCRbeta CDR3 regions from genomic DNA. The study's own analysis went as follows. Nucleated cell counts per sample were estimated from amplification of reference gene primers within the assay. To quantify the absolute abundance of each unique TCRbeta CDR3 rearrangement, sequence reads were collapsed and filtered. For each sample, productive Simpson clonality was calculated as the square root of Simpson's diversity index across productive rearrangements. TCRdb's version of the immuneACCESS table is confined to in-frame rearrangements and falls short of the full clone set. An unresolved V gene accounts for under half of the shortfall where checked; the remainder is of unknown origin. The V and J calls and clone size were taken over from that table, and D and trimming were inferred from the DNA. For this sample there are about 180,000 clones; roughly 84% appear just once. The ten most abundant clones make up 6.5% to 7.5% of the sample.

The CDR3 holds 16 amino acids from the cysteine to the phenylalanine. Only the CDR3 DNA is retained, 48 bases long and in frame from the first base. V gives up 4 bases and J gives up 3 bases, and the segment between their germline ends measures 16 bases. Looking up the germline V gene yields CDR1 MDHEN and CDR2 SYDVKM. A note on this clone: What antigen it recognizes has not been identified. Per-nucleotide qualities are absent, and no much larger clonotype sits a single base away.

This TCR derives from a woman between 40 and 55 years old with COVID-19, enrolled during active disease. The chain uses TRBV28 and TRBJ1-5, with the D gene call left open. Sequenced sample: peripheral blood. The CDR3 loop reads CASSSRVRPINQPQHF. In nucleotide form, the sequence is TGTGCCAGCAGTTCGAGGGTTCGGCCCATCAATCAGCCCCAGCATTTT.